This T cell receptor beta chain stems from a study of blood T cell repertoires in COVID-19. Study in general: PBMCs, B-cell-depleted T cells, or T cells were the source of the cDNA or gDNA that made up the material.

Sequencing was performed with immunoSEQ multiplex PCR; in TCRdb, only in-frame clones are kept and a portion is missing. The sample yields about 27,000 clones, 92% seen once. Germline CDR1 and CDR2: KGHSH and LQKENI. The CDR3 spans 15 residues. V dropped 4 bases and J dropped 5; count of bases not matched to a gene: 6. V usage is TRBV18 and J usage is TRBJ2-2, with 8 bases identical to TRBD2. Sequencing was performed on peripheral blood. This receptor was taken from a human donor in a cohort sampled during active COVID-19. CDR3 sequence (DNA): TGTGCCAGCTCACGGATGACTAGCGTAACCGGGGAGCTGTTTTTT. It encodes CASSRMTSVTGELFF.